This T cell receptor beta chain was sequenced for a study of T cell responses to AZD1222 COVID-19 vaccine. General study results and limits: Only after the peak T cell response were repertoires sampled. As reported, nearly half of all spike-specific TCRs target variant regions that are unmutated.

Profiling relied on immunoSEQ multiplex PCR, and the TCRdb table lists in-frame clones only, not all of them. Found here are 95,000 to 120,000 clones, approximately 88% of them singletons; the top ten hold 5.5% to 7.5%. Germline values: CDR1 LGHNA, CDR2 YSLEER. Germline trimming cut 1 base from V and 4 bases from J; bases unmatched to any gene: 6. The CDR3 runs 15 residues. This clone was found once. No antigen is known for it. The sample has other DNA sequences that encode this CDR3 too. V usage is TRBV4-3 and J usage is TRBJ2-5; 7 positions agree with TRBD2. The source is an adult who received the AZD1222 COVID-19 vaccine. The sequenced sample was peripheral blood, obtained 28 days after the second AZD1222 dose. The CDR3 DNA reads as TGCGCCAGCAGCCAAGTCGGGGGGTTCGGAGAGACCCAGTACTTC. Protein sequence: CASSQVGGFGETQYF.